Sequencing of this T cell receptor beta chain was carried out in a study of OX40 agonist ivuxolimab in advanced cancers. Looking at the study overall: The costimulatory receptor OX40 (CD134) was targeted by ivuxolimab, a fully human IgG2 agonistic monoclonal antibody. Partial responses were achieved by three dose-escalation patients, of whom one had hepatocellular carcinoma and two had cutaneous melanoma. In the dose-escalation cohort, 82.7% of patients were male, and the mean age was roughly 56 years with a range of about 23 to 79. The paper covers the monotherapy dose-escalation part of the phase I ivuxolimab trial, which included N ≈ 50 patients. Patients were allowed to have had prior anti-PD-1, anti-PD-L1 or anti-CTLA-4 therapy, and around 40% of the dose-escalation patients had previously received checkpoint inhibitors. Of the 50 or so patients in dose escalation, about 20 had hepatocellular carcinoma, roughly 15 had melanoma, 9 had renal cell carcinoma and 9 had head and neck cancer. The point of sequencing TCRbeta in the periphery was to test whether ivuxolimab changed TCR sequence diversity and drove clonal T-cell expansion. Intravenous ivuxolimab was administered to patients every 2 weeks at six dose levels: 0.01, 0.1, 0.3, 1.5, 3 and 10 mg/kg. What the work shows at the level of the full study, not this receptor alone: In the 0.1-3.0 mg/kg groups, partial responders had among the lowest normalized peripheral clonal expansion, particularly in CD8+ T cells. Low levels of normalized T-cell clonal expansion were also seen in some nonresponding patients. After ivuxolimab, more expanded clones were found on average in CD8+ T cells than in CD4+ T cells. At doses from 0.1 to 3.0 mg/kg, clonal expansion was seen in both CD4+ and CD8+ blood T cells between baseline and week 6. The antigen specificity of the clonally expanded peripheral T cells was not determined.

Reading from cysteine to phenylalanine, the CDR3 counts 13 amino acids. Only the CDR3 DNA is retained, 39 bases long and in frame from the first base. As encoded in the germline V gene (reference sequence), CDR1 is LNHDA while CDR2 is SQIVND. V is reduced by 8 bases and J by 3 bases, leaving a spacing of 10 bases between them. Remarks on this clone: No antigen is known for it. The sample holds no much larger clone one base away, and base qualities are not on file.

To sequence the TCRbeta CDR3 region, genomic DNA was isolated from the sorted cells. The immunoSEQ Assay was used for sequencing of TCRbeta CDR3 regions. Held by TCRdb, this immuneACCESS table contains in-frame sequences only and omits some clones. Under half of the omission traces to an unresolved V gene where checked; the cause of the rest is unknown. Counted in this sample were 40,000 to 60,000 clones; roughly 85% of them appeared once. The top ten constitute around 3.3% of the sample. The trial excluded patients who had a history of autoimmune disease or were on systemic immunosuppression. In every dose cohort, peripheral blood was drawn for TCR sequencing at baseline, cycle 4 day 1, and cycle 7 day 1. Samples were obtained from an open-label, multicenter, first-in-human phase I dose-escalation trial of ivuxolimab. Adults with locally advanced or metastatic melanoma, renal cell carcinoma, hepatocellular carcinoma or head and neck squamous cell carcinoma were enrolled in the trial. Before TCR sequencing, CD4+ and CD8+ T cells were separately sorted from peripheral blood.

The chain links TRBV19 with TRBJ2-2, with the D gene possibly TRBD1 or TRBD2, each one fitting 5 bases. Material: CD4+ or CD8+ T cells sorted from blood, obtained in a trial of the OX40 agonist ivuxolimab. The TCR originated in an adult with an advanced solid tumor such as melanoma, head and neck, liver or kidney cancer. The CDR3 corresponds to CASGGGYTGELFF. In nucleotide form, the sequence is TGTGCCAGTGGGGGTGGGTACACCGGGGAGCTGTTTTTT.